The clone carrying this T cell receptor (beta chain) was counted at least ten times. The antigen remains undetermined. Time point indicated: newly diagnosed GD, antithyroid drugs for less than 3 months. RNA extracted from PBMCs served as the sequencing template. Construction of the TCR beta libraries employed iRepertoire HTBI primers in conjunction with Arm-PCR of CDR3 regions. TCRdb called the multiplex PCR reads again in MiXCR, with one record for every CDR3 protein. The repertoire holds some 450,000 distinct CDR3 sequences, roughly 17% seen once, with around 10% in the top ten. Germline values: CDR1 KGHSH, CDR2 LQKENI. The length of the CDR3 is 16 residues. Trimming took off 0 bases at V and 5 bases at J, with 17 bases between the two ends. These data come from a study of regulatory T cells in long-lasting Graves disease. Whole-study results and caveats: For persistent Graves' patients, TCR diversity was lower than for newly diagnosed ones.

The data were also submitted as part of a second study, on T cells in Graves' hyperthyroidism and ophthalmopathy. That study adds: The majority of expanded thyroid clonotypes above 0.001 also appeared in blood. The model anticipated ophthalmopathy a median around six months pre-onset.

Sequencing was performed on peripheral blood mononuclear cells (PBMCs), taken at new diagnosis, from a patient treated with antithyroid drugs. This chain links TRBV18 with TRBJ2-7; D may correspond to TRBD1 or TRBD2 (5 bases each). The sequence was obtained from a woman under 40 with Graves disease. The CDR3 reads CASSPPRRAGGDEQYF. The CDR3 DNA follows: TGTGCCAGCTCACCACCGCGCAGGGCTGGAGGTGACGAGCAGTACTTC. Combining the CDR3 with reference TRBV18 and TRBJ2-7 gives the whole variable domain NAGVMQNPRHLVRRRGQEARLRCSPMKGHSHVYWYRQLPEEGLKFMVYLQKENIIDESGMPKERFSAEFPKEGPSILRIQQVVRGDSAAYFCASSPPRRAGGDEQYFGPGTRLTVT.